This record covers a single TCR beta chain. Its antigen remains unidentified. Naive CD8 isolation took CD45RO-negative cells positively selected for CCR7 and excluded terminally differentiated effector memory CD45RA+ cells. CDR3 length: 17 residues. Per germline, CDR1 MNHNS and CDR2 SASEGT. The J segment lost 7 bases and the V segment lost 2 bases, leaving 13 bases of the junction unmatched. Over several immunoSEQ plates, each subset's genomic DNA was distributed in even portions. Clones were sequenced by immunoSEQ multiplex PCR, and TCRdb holds only the in-frame ones, with some missing. The top ten clones hold over 0.09% of a sample with hundreds of thousands of clones, around 95% of them seen once. This entry comes from a study of shared clonotypes between healthy human individuals. As for the study in general: Per donor, three plates held CD4 naive cells, three held CD4 memory, two held CD8 naive and one held CD8 memory.

Study outcomes and limitations: Naive CD4 clonotypes overlapped across a handful of donors at about 5.3%.

This receptor was identified in a young woman in good health. The J gene is TRBJ1-5, the V gene TRBV6-1; 8 bases map to TRBD1. The sequenced sample consisted of naive CD8+ T cells sorted from blood. CDR3: CASSEWARGRPGQPQHF. CDR3 nucleotide sequence: TGTGCCAGCAGTGAATGGGCCAGGGGGCGCCCCGGGCAGCCCCAGCATTTT.